The source of this T cell receptor (beta chain) is a study of somatic mutations in cytotoxic T cells in rheumatoid arthritis (dated by TCRdb to about 2017). At the level of the whole study: Right after diagnosis and prior to the start of any treatment, around 28 ml EDTA of peripheral blood was drawn from patients. For 65 rheumatoid arthritis patients and more than 15 healthy controls, TCRB deep sequencing was carried out. In newly diagnosed rheumatoid arthritis without treatment, the study examined if expanded CD8+ T-cell clones harbor somatic mutations, relying on TCRB deep sequencing to characterize clonality. The median ages of the patient and control groups were essentially identical. Some V beta antibody-stained T-cell populations were flow-sorted on a FACSAria II or Sony SH800 at nearly 100% purity, and sorted V beta1+ cells also underwent TCRB sequencing. The research as a whole found: Viral specificity could not be ruled out by absence from virus-specific databases, and the antigen targets of the expanded CD8+ clones remained unknown. There was no significant difference in CD8+ T-cell clonality between rheumatoid arthritis patients and age-matched healthy controls. The slight TRBV07 underrepresentation in patients was not adjusted for multiple comparisons. CD8+ clonality increased with age in patients (Spearman r ≈ 0.5) but not in healthy controls. The largest CD8+ clone made up more than 20% of CD8+ cells in about an eighth of the roughly 65 patients, and blood and synovial fluid shared several identical CD8+ TCRB sequences.

Genomic DNA underwent TCRB CDR3 sequencing using the immunoSEQ assay. The authors' pipeline ran thus. When patient CD8+ clones exceeding 1% were checked against published virus-specific TCRB sequences, only a few matched. Analyses were restricted to productive TCRB rearrangements. Defining a clone by its unique TCRB CDR3 sequence, the study calculated clonality as a productive clonality index derived from Shannon entropy. Repertoire overlap for a pair of samples was computed from each clone's template counts relative to total templates per sample. V-gene usage measured by flow cytometry correlated with TCRB sequencing V-gene usage, with a Spearman r of roughly 0.55. TCRdb retrieved this table from immuneACCESS and kept in-frame rearrangements only. Not all clones are present; in checked studies, unresolved V genes account for under half, and no reason is known for the remainder. That table furnishes V, J and clone size, whereas the DNA furnished D and trimming. Present in this sample are around 14,000 clones, around nine tenths of which were seen just once. Over 15% of the sample comes from the top ten.

Positive magnetic bead selection on an AutoMACS was used to isolate CD4+ and CD8+ cells, with flow cytometry used to check purity. Peripheral blood mononuclear cells were obtained using density gradient separation with Ficoll-Paque PLUS. Using Nucleospin Tissue or Tissue XS kits, DNA was extracted from CD4-enriched, CD8-enriched or PBMC samples, with quantification by a Qubit 2.0 fluorometer. Counted from cysteine to phenylalanine, this CDR3 has 20 amino acids. The only DNA kept is the CDR3, 60 bases in frame from the first base. In its sample, this clone was seen once. This clone's antigen is unknown. One base away there is no much larger clone; base qualities are not given.

The sequence joins TRBV21-1 to TRBJ2-7; TRBD2 is taken as the D call from the table, unchecked against the DNA. TRBV21-1 is classified as a pseudogene. The sequencing input was CD4+ T cells sorted from blood. This clonotype was sampled from a man between 65 and 85 years old with rheumatoid arthritis. The encoded CDR3 is CASSARPGTSGYRGEYEQYF. The bases are TGTGCCAGCAGCGCACGTCCCGGGACTAGCGGGTACCGGGGGGAGTACGAGCAGTACTTC.